The clone carrying this T cell receptor (beta chain) was detected ten times or more. The target antigen is unknown. Trimming took off 4 bases at V and 1 base at J, with 13 bases between the two ends. CDR3 length equals 15 residues. Germline CDR1 LGHDT, CDR2 YNNKEL (reference sequence). These data belong to a study of neurological immune-mediated disorders. TCRdb re-analysed the 5' RACE reads in MiXCR, keeping a single row per CDR3 protein. The sample lists around 65,000 distinct CDR3 sequences, about 5% occurring once. Study results and caveats: Neither clinical nor MRI features showed any association with the multiple sclerosis repertoire cluster, and the authors stated that larger cohorts are needed.

The V gene is TRBV3-1, the J gene TRBJ1-1, with D possibly being TRBD1 (5 bases). Sequencing used PBMCs. This receptor was identified in a human donor with multiple sclerosis. The donor label of this sample is uncertain. The CDR3 bases are TGTGCCAGCAGCCTTTCTGGGGCGGGGAACACTGAAGCTTTCTTT. Translated: CASSLSGAGNTEAFF.